The rows below give T cell receptor beta chains drawn from one sample of a study of blood T cell repertoires in COVID-19. Here immunoSEQ multiplex PCR was the method, and the copy in TCRdb shows in-frame clones only, minus some. This sample carries over 150,000 clones, more than 70% of them seen once, and the ten largest clones take around 17%. Sequences were obtained from peripheral blood. These receptors were collected from a man aged 50-60 years with COVID-19, enrolled during active disease. The CDR3 runs from the conserved cysteine through the conserved F or W. A D gene is named only where the DNA matches it firmly. The size of a clone is reported for some rows only, either as once, few or many, or as a class for expanded clones.

size | J | D | V | CDR3 | DNA
. | TRBJ2-5 | . | TRBV29-1 | CSAAGSVETQYF | TGCAGCGCAGCCGGTAGCGTGGAGACCCAGTACTTC
. | TRBJ1-3 | TRBD1 | TRBV10-3 | CAIRKTGVTGNTIYF | TGTGCCATCAGAAAGACAGGGGTCACTGGAAACACCATATATTTT
. | TRBJ2-3 | TRBD2 | TRBV9 | CASSVSGGNTDTQYF | TGTGCCAGCAGCGTGAGCGGGGGAAACACAGATACGCAGTATTTT
. | TRBJ1-1 | TRBD1 | TRBV10-3 | CAICQGETEAFF | TGTGCCATCTGCCAGGGGGAAACTGAAGCTTTCTTT
. | TRBJ2-6 | TRBD1 | TRBV5-4 | CASRSGGESGANVLTF | TGTGCCAGCAGGTCAGGGGGCGAGTCTGGGGCCAACGTCCTGACTTTC
. | TRBJ1-6 | TRBD1 | TRBV5-1 | CASSLARQGGSYNSPLHF | TGCGCCAGCAGCTTGGCCCGGCAGGGGGGTAGCTATAATTCACCCCTCCACTTT
few | TRBJ1-2 | . | TRBV3-1/TRBV3-2 | CASSTPLEGGSGYTF | TGTGCCAGCAGTACCCCCCTGGAGGGAGGGAGCGGCTACACCTTC
. | TRBJ2-5 | TRBD2 | TRBV20-1 | CSASVLAGHETQYF | TGCAGTGCTAGTGTTCTAGCGGGGCACGAGACCCAGTACTTC
once | TRBJ1-3 | . | TRBV3-1/TRBV3-2 | CASSQGRVSGNTIYF | TGTGCCAGCAGCCAAGGCAGGGTCTCTGGAAACACCATATATTTT
. | TRBJ2-7 | . | TRBV15 | CATSTPTNAYEQYF | TGTGCCACCAGCACCCCGACTAACGCCTACGAGCAGTACTTC
. | TRBJ1-1 | TRBD1 | TRBV2 | CASSDPGQGHTEAFF | TGTGCCAGCAGTGATCCTGGACAGGGTCACACTGAAGCTTTCTTT
. | TRBJ1-2 | TRBD1 | TRBV9 | CASSPRTGANYGYTF | TGTGCCAGCAGCCCACGGACAGGGGCTAACTATGGCTACACCTTC
. | TRBJ2-1 | TRBD2 | TRBV5-4 | CASSHGLAGGLGEQFF | TGTGCCAGCAGTCACGGACTAGCGGGAGGGTTGGGTGAGCAGTTCTTC
few | TRBJ2-7 | . | TRBV29-1 | CSVAGTYEQYF | TGCAGCGTTGCCGGGACCTACGAGCAGTACTTC
. | TRBJ1-3 | . | TRBV10-2 | CASSDLTDRNTIYF | TGCGCCAGCAGTGACTTGACAGACCGAAACACCATATATTTT
. | TRBJ2-5 | . | TRBV7-2 | CASSLNSQETQYF | TGTGCCAGCAGCTTGAACAGCCAAGAGACCCAGTACTTC
. | TRBJ2-7 | . | TRBV29-1 | CSVEDGSLEQYF | TGCAGCGTTGAAGATGGCAGTCTCGAGCAGTACTTC
. | TRBJ2-5 | TRBD2 | TRBV6-2/TRBV6-3 | CASSYPSGGIETQYF | TGTGCCAGCAGTTACCCTAGCGGGGGAATTGAGACCCAGTACTTC
. | TRBJ1-3 | . | TRBV19 | CASNPRQGGGNTIYF | TGTGCCAGTAACCCTCGGCAGGGTGGTGGAAACACCATATATTTT
. | TRBJ2-2 | . | TRBV24-1 | CATSDSRAFAGELFF | TGTGCCACCAGTGATTCCAGGGCATTCGCCGGGGAGCTGTTTTTT
. | TRBJ1-5 | . | TRBV12-5 | CASGHGKNQPQHF | TGTGCTAGCGGGCACGGGAAAAATCAGCCCCAGCATTTT
. | TRBJ2-3 | . | TRBV18 | CASSQGTRSSTDTQYF | TGTGCCAGCTCCCAAGGGACAAGGTCTAGCACAGATACGCAGTATTTT
. | TRBJ2-7 | TRBD1 | TRBV5-4 | CASSLYGTGEIKQYF | TGTGCCAGCAGCTTGTACGGGACAGGAGAAATCAAGCAGTACTTC
once | TRBJ1-1 | TRBD1 | TRBV30 | CAGQGAVNTEAFF | TGTGCCGGCCAGGGGGCGGTGAACACTGAAGCTTTCTTT
. | TRBJ1-5 | TRBD1 | TRBV4-3 | CASSQGTGGNQPQHF | TGCGCCAGCAGCCAAGGGACAGGGGGTAATCAGCCCCAGCATTTT
. | TRBJ2-1 | . | TRBV5-1 | CASSARDKLRNEQFF | TGCGCCAGCAGCGCCCGGGACAAACTCAGAAATGAGCAGTTCTTC
. | TRBJ2-3 | . | TRBV3-1/TRBV3-2 | CASSHPGLLPQYF | TGTGCCAGCAGCCACCCGGGACTCCTTCCGCAGTATTTT
. | TRBJ1-1 | . | TRBV30 | CAWRPRENTEAFF | TGTGCCTGGAGGCCCAGGGAGAACACTGAAGCTTTCTTT
. | TRBJ1-6 | TRBD1 | TRBV9 | CASSVTTGGNSPLHF | TGTGCCAGCAGCGTAACGACAGGGGGCAATTCACCCCTCCACTTT
. | TRBJ2-1 | TRBD1 | TRBV5-4 | CASSTDRVNEQFF | TGTGCCAGCAGCACAGACAGGGTCAATGAGCAGTTCTTC
. | TRBJ2-3 | . | TRBV14 | CASSQDLVRTDTQYF | TGTGCCAGCAGCCAAGATCTTGTGAGGACAGATACGCAGTATTTT
. | TRBJ1-4 | TRBD1 | TRBV30 | CAWSPKQGAGEKLFF | TGTGCCTGGAGTCCTAAACAGGGGGCTGGTGAAAAACTGTTTTTT
. | TRBJ2-5 | . | TRBV28 | CASSLMAGGRRDAETQYF | TGTGCCAGCTCCCTCATGGCCGGGGGGCGCCGGGATGCGGAGACCCAGTACTTC
. | TRBJ2-5 | . | TRBV7-9 | CASSSASVETQYF | TGTGCCAGCAGCTCCGCGTCCGTTGAGACCCAGTACTTC
. | TRBJ1-1 | . | TRBV10-3 | CAINEGGGRENTEAFF | TGTGCCATCAACGAAGGTGGGGGGAGGGAGAACACTGAAGCTTTCTTT
. | TRBJ2-3 | . | TRBV4-2 | CASSAFPGTDTQYF | TGTGCCAGCAGCGCGTTCCCCGGCACAGATACGCAGTATTTT
many | TRBJ2-7 | TRBD2 | TRBV4-1 | CASSIQREARYEQYF | TGCGCCAGCAGCATTCAGCGGGAGGCCCGCTACGAGCAGTACTTC
. | TRBJ2-5 | TRBD1 | TRBV18 | CASFRTGTGGETQYF | TGTGCCAGCTTCCGAACAGGGACAGGGGGTGAGACCCAGTACTTC
. | TRBJ1-2 | TRBD1 | TRBV5-1 | CASSLGTGGYYGYTF | TGCGCCAGCAGCCTAGGGACAGGGGGGTACTATGGCTACACCTTC
. | TRBJ2-1 | . | TRBV27 | CASSLSMGHQGYNEQFF | TGTGCCAGCAGTTTATCGATGGGACACCAGGGGTACAATGAGCAGTTCTTC
. | TRBJ2-7 | TRBD2 | TRBV27 | CASSKGLAGARSSYEQYF | TGTGCCAGCAGCAAGGGACTAGCGGGAGCGAGAAGCTCCTACGAGCAGTACTTC
few | TRBJ1-2 | . | TRBV10-3 | CAISGSNGGLRGYTF | TGTGCCATCAGTGGATCGAACGGAGGACTACGGGGCTACACCTTC
few | TRBJ2-3 | . | TRBV11-2 | CASSLEPRPWVATDTQYF | TGTGCCAGCAGCTTAGAACCCCGCCCCTGGGTAGCGACAGATACGCAGTATTTT
. | TRBJ2-2 | TRBD2 | TRBV15 | CATSSLSGRVYGELFF | TGTGCCACCAGCTCTTTGAGCGGGAGGGTCTACGGGGAGCTGTTTTTT
. | TRBJ2-3 | TRBD2 | TRBV5-6 | CASSIEGRGGDTQYF | TGTGCCAGCAGCATCGAGGGGCGCGGGGGGGATACGCAGTATTTT
many | TRBJ1-1 | TRBD1 | TRBV5-5 | CASTRLDRGFMENTEAFF | TGTGCCAGTACTAGGTTGGACAGGGGTTTTATGGAGAACACTGAAGCTTTCTTT
. | TRBJ1-2 | TRBD1 | TRBV10-3 | CAIRKQGADYGYTF | TGTGCCATCAGGAAACAGGGGGCTGACTATGGCTACACCTTC
. | TRBJ1-4 | TRBD1 | TRBV7-8 | CASSLGAGGGNEKLFF | TGTGCCAGCAGCTTAGGGGCAGGGGGTGGGAATGAAAAACTGTTTTTT
. | TRBJ2-1 | . | TRBV7-8 | CASSLRVDEQFF | TGTGCCAGCAGCCTCAGGGTTGATGAGCAGTTCTTC